The sequence of this TCR beta chain was determined in a study of breast tumors, draining lymph nodes, adjacent tissues. The germline CDR1 and CDR2 sequences are LNHDA and SQIVND (reference sequence). There are 13 residues in the CDR3. Samples came from axillary lymph nodes draining the breast cancer. TCRdb fed the multiplex PCR reads into MiXCR, producing one record per CDR3 protein. The data hold about 230,000 distinct CDR3 sequences, with 32% observed a single time. The TCR originated in a female donor with breast cancer. Some clones in this sample may be carry-over from other donors' samples. The sequenced material came from axillary lymph node tissue. The chain combines TRBV19 with TRBJ1-4; no clear D. CDR3 residues: CAHIDSFNEKLFF. The CDR3 nucleotides are TGTGCTCACATCGATTCGTTTAATGAAAAACTGTTTTTT.